This TCR beta chain appears in the sequencing data of a study of blood T cell repertoires in COVID-19. Study-wide context: Samples came from the United States, Italy and Spain, spanning acute and convalescent COVID-19. T cells, B-cell-depleted T cells, or PBMCs provided the cDNA or gDNA that served as material.

By sample share, this clone is medium-sized. CDR3 length: 16 amino acids. Per germline, CDR1 LNHDA and CDR2 SQIVND (reference sequence). V was clipped by 1 base and J by 3 bases; unmatched bases: 4. Authors' data handling: Reference gene primer amplification yielded estimated nucleated cell counts. The assay was immunoSEQ multiplex PCR, and TCRdb's table has in-frame clones only and misses some. That table supplies the V and J calls and clone size; D and trimming were determined from the DNA. The sample carries about 58,000 clones, around 85% recorded once. V is TRBV19 and J is TRBJ2-7; 12 nucleotides match TRBD2. Sequencing was performed on peripheral blood. This receptor was obtained from a man aged 35 to 55 with active COVID-19. Written as DNA, the CDR3 is TGTGCCAGTAGTATAGGCGGGACTAGCGGGTTCTACGAGCAGTACTTC. This translates into CASSIGGTSGFYEQYF.